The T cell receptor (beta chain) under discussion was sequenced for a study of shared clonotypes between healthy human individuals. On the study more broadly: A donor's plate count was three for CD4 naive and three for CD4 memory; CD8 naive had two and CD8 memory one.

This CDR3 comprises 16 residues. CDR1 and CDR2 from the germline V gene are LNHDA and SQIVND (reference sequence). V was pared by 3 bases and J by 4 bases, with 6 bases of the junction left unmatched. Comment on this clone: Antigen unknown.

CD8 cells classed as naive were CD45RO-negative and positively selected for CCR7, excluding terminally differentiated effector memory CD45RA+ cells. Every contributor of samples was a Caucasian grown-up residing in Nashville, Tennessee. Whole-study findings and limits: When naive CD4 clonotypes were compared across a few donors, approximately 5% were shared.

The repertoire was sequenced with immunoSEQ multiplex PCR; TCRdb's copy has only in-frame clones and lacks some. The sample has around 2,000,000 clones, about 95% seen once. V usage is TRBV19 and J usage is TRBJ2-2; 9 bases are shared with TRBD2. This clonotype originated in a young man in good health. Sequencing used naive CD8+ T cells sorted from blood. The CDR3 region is CASSMGAGGFTGELFF. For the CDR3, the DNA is TGTGCCAGTAGTATGGGAGCGGGGGGTTTCACCGGGGAGCTGTTTTTT. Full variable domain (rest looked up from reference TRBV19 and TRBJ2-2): DGGITQSPKYLFRKEGQNVTLSCEQNLNHDAMYWYRQDPGQGLRLIYYSQIVNDFQKGDIAEGYSVSREKKESFPLTVTSAQKNPTAFYLCASSMGAGGFTGELFFGEGSRLTVL.